The 27 T cell receptor beta chains listed next were all sequenced from one sample in a study of T-cell reconstitution after alpha-beta-depleted transplantation in children. During its preparation, the TCRbeta library received unique molecular identifiers. Using its own MiXCR run on the PCR reads, TCRdb lists one record per CDR3 protein. The data contain about 220,000 distinct CDR3 sequences, around a sixth of them singletons. The sample consisted of PBMCs, mostly from graft donor cells, taken 360 days after TCRalphabeta/CD19-depleted stem cell transplant. The source of these receptors is a male patient between 2 and 15 years old who had a stem cell transplant for acute lymphoblastic leukemia, so the T cells may come from the graft donor.

This clonotype was seen at least ten times. The chain links TRBV3-1 to TRBJ2-6; D uncertain. The V end was cut by 4 bases, the J end by 0 bases, with 16 bases between. The germline CDR1 and CDR2 sequences are LGHDT and YNNKEL (reference sequence). There are 18 residues in the CDR3. CDR3 sequence: CASSPAVNLFSGANVLTF. The CDR3 coding sequence is TGTGCCAGCAGCCCGGCGGTCAACCTATTCTCTGGGGCCAACGTCCTGACTTTC.

V usage is TRBV18 and J usage is TRBJ2-1, with a possible D match to TRBD1 (6 bases). This CDR3 has 15 residues. Germline CDR1 KGHSH, CDR2 LQKENI. V lost 8 bases, J lost 7 bases, and 21 bases lay in between. The CDR3 sequence: CASATGGGQTNEQFF. Here the CDR3 DNA reads TGTGCCAGCGCTACTGGAGGAGGACAGACTAATGAGCAGTTCTTC.

CDR3 DNA sequence: TGCGCCAGCAGCCCAATTCGGGCCGGGGAGCTGTTTTTT. This sequence encodes CASSPIRAGELFF. The gene calls are TRBV10-2 and TRBJ2-2; D remains ambiguous. V lost 6 bases and J lost 6, with 11 bases in between. This CDR3 contains 13 residues. CDR1 is WSHSY, CDR2 SAAADI, per germline.

This chain links TRBV9 with TRBJ2-1; 11 nucleotides match TRBD2. The trim removed 0 bases at V and 3 bases at J, leaving 8 bases unmatched. Germline CDR1 and CDR2: SGDLS and YYNGEE. The CDR3 is made up of 18 amino acids. Here the CDR3 reads CASSVGLTSGGNYNEQFF. The CDR3 coding sequence is TGTGCCAGCAGCGTAGGCCTTACTAGCGGGGGAAACTACAATGAGCAGTTCTTC.

This clonotype was found a few times. V is TRBV28 and J is TRBJ1-4; possible D gene TRBD1, 6 bases. V gave up 3 bases and J gave up 7 bases, with 12 bases separating them. The CDR3 length is 14 residues. In germline, CDR1 is MDHEN, CDR2 SYDVKM. CDR3 protein: CASSFGGRSEKLFF. Here the CDR3 DNA reads TGTGCCAGCAGTTTTGGGGGGCGCAGTGAAAAACTGTTTTTT.

The chain uses TRBV25-1 and TRBJ2-3; D call uncertain. Trimming took 1 base from V and 6 from J, leaving 11 bases between them. Germline V gene sequence: CDR1 MGHDK, CDR2 SYGVNS. This CDR3 region has 14 residues. In DNA form, the CDR3 reads TGTGCCAGCAGTGAATCGCGACTGGCCGATACGCAGTATTTT. Residues: CASSESRLADTQYF.

This clonotype appeared a few times. The V and J genes are TRBV5-5 and TRBJ2-1; D is unresolved. Per germline, CDR1 SGHKS and CDR2 YYEKEE (reference sequence). The CDR3 has 16 residues. Between the trimmed V and J ends, which lost 2 bases and 3 bases, there was a span of 15 bases. The CDR3 nucleotides read TGTGCCAGCAGCTTTTCATTGACTGGGTACTACAATGAGCAGTTCTTC. Its translation is CASSFSLTGYYNEQFF.

This sequence joins TRBV6-5 and TRBJ1-1; weak D call: TRBD1 (6 bases). The length of the CDR3 is 14 residues. V lost 2 bases and J lost 3, with 10 bases in between. Germline V gives CDR1 MNHEY, CDR2 SVGAGI. CDR3 in amino acids: CASSYQGLDTEAFF. The DNA of the CDR3 is TGTGCCAGCAGTTACCAGGGGTTGGACACTGAAGCTTTCTTT.

The chain carries TRBV6-1 and TRBJ2-5; D is uncertain. The ends were cut back, 6 bases at V and 5 bases at J, with 19 bases in the middle. Germline V gives CDR1 MNHNS, CDR2 SASEGT. The CDR3 sequence is 15 residues long. This chain's CDR3 is CASRFWQTQGETQYF. The CDR3 DNA reads TGTGCCAGCAGGTTCTGGCAGACTCAAGGGGAGACCCAGTACTTC.

The V and J genes are TRBV5-1 and TRBJ1-5, with 7 bases that match TRBD1. The germline V gene encodes CDR1 SGHRS and CDR2 YFSETQ. The J segment lost 0 bases and the V segment lost 5 bases, leaving 8 bases of the junction unmatched. The length of the CDR3 is 16 residues. The CDR3 sequence is CASSPGDRVSNQPQHF. As DNA, the CDR3 is TGCGCCAGCAGTCCGGGTGACAGGGTTAGCAATCAGCCCCAGCATTTT.

The V and J genes are TRBV7-9 and TRBJ2-1, with TRBD1 matching 7 bases. The ends lost 6 bases at V and 4 bases at J; junction bases unmatched: 9. Germline V lookup: CDR1 SEHNR, CDR2 FQNEAQ (reference sequence). CDR3 size: 15 residues. The CDR3: CASSPRGQRYNEQFF. In DNA form, the CDR3 reads TGTGCCAGCAGTCCAAGGGGACAGAGGTACAATGAGCAGTTCTTC.

This rearrangement joins TRBV9 to TRBJ2-1; 10 nucleotides align to TRBD2. The CDR3 extends over 15 amino acids. V shed 0 bases and J 3 bases; nucleotides not matched to a gene: 0. Looked up from germline, CDR1 is SGDLS and CDR2 is YYNGEE. The CDR3 reads CASSVGLAGYNEQFF. The DNA of the CDR3 is TGTGCCAGCAGCGTAGGACTAGCGGGCTACAATGAGCAGTTCTTC.

The V call is TRBV6-2 or TRBV6-3, the J call TRBJ1-5; D is unclear. The germline V gene encodes CDR1 MNHEY and CDR2 SVGEGT. The CDR3 totals 15 residues. V was cut by 5 bases and J by 10 bases, with 21 bases left in between. CDR3 nucleotide sequence: TGTGCCAGCAGTCGGGAAGGAGCCGGGGTTCATCCCCAGCATTTT. Protein: CASSREGAGVHPQHF.

DNA of the CDR3: TGTGCCAGCAGCCGTTTCGGCCAAAACACCGGGGAGCTGTTTTTT. Its translation: CASSRFGQNTGELFF. The chain links TRBV12-3 or TRBV12-4 to TRBJ2-2, with D unclear. Trimming removed 6 bases from V and 2 bases from J, with 13 bases in between. This CDR3 has 15 amino acids.

A few counts support this clonotype. The chain recombines TRBV5-6 with TRBJ2-3; unclear D gene. The length of the CDR3 is 16 residues. V was pared by 2 bases and J by 2 bases, with 15 bases between. The germline CDR1 and CDR2 sequences are SGHDT and YYEEEE. CDR3 region: CASSFNPREITDTQYF. The CDR3 DNA reads TGTGCCAGCAGCTTCAACCCTAGGGAAATCACAGATACGCAGTATTTT.

This clonotype was seen a handful of times. The V gene is TRBV9, the J gene TRBJ1-4; TRBD1 agrees at 7 bases. The CDR3 sequence is 13 residues long. Germline CDR1 reads SGDLS; CDR2 reads YYNGEE. Trimming at V came to 3 bases and at J to 8 bases, leaving 4 bases not matched to a gene. CDR3 loop: CASSASGGEKLFF. CDR3 DNA: TGTGCCAGCAGCGCCTCAGGGGGGGAAAAACTGTTTTTT.

V usage is TRBV12-3 or TRBV12-4 and J usage is TRBJ2-5, with 8 nucleotides matching TRBD1. V shed 3 bases, J shed 4 bases, and the junction held 7 bases outside the gene matches. This CDR3 has 15 amino acids. CDR3 DNA sequence: TGTGCCAGCAGTTTGGTTCGCAGGGGGCGAGAGACCCAGTACTTC. Its translation: CASSLVRRGRETQYF.

This clonotype appeared many times. The chain uses TRBV6-6 and TRBJ2-1; D is unclear. There are 12 residues in the CDR3. Germline V gives CDR1 MNHNY, CDR2 SVGAGI (reference sequence). The germline V and J ends were trimmed by 2 bases and 8 bases, with 7 bases remaining between them. CDR3: CASSYGYDEQFF. CDR3 DNA sequence: TGTGCCAGCAGTTACGGTTACGATGAGCAGTTCTTC.

This clonotype was recorded a few times. The V and J genes are TRBV4-2 and TRBJ2-1, with D maybe TRBD2 (6 bases). CDR1 is LGHNA, CDR2 YNFKEQ, per germline. V lost 0 bases, J lost 10 bases, and 16 bases lay in between. The CDR3 runs 15 residues. This CDR3 is CASSQDVSGVYEQFF. The CDR3 DNA is TGTGCCAGCAGCCAAGATGTCTCGGGGGTTTACGAGCAGTTCTTC.

The rearrangement links TRBV4-3 to TRBJ2-5; D is perhaps TRBD1 or TRBD2 (6 bases each). Trimming shortened V by 0 bases and J by 4 bases, and 15 bases separated the two germline ends. CDR1 LGHNA and CDR2 YSLEER come from the germline V gene. The length of the CDR3 is 16 residues. The CDR3 sequence is CASSQDFARGRETQYF. CDR3 sequence (DNA): TGCGCCAGCAGCCAAGATTTTGCCCGGGGGCGAGAGACCCAGTACTTC.

The chain recombines TRBV6-5 with TRBJ1-1, with D maybe TRBD1 (5 bases). The germline CDR1 and CDR2 sequences are MNHEY and SVGAGI. There are 15 residues in the CDR3. Trimming cost V 4 bases and J 5 bases, with 17 bases left between them. DNA for the CDR3: TGTGCCAGCAGTTTGAGTCGGCGGGGGTGGACTGAAGCTTTCTTT. Protein: CASSLSRRGWTEAFF.

This clonotype was recorded a few times. J is TRBJ1-1 and V is TRBV27; a weak D match, TRBD1 (6 bases). The V end was cut by 5 bases, the J end by 5 bases, with 15 bases between. Germline values: CDR1 MNHEY, CDR2 SMNVEV (reference sequence). The CDR3 sequence is 14 residues long. The chain's CDR3 is CASSPQGEGTEAFF. The CDR3 nucleotides read TGTGCCAGCAGTCCACAGGGAGAGGGGACTGAAGCTTTCTTT.

This clonotype was found once. A read error may explain this, as a much larger clone is one base away. The gene calls are TRBV5-6 and TRBJ2-1, with D perhaps matching TRBD1 (6 bases). The germline V gene encodes CDR1 SGHDT and CDR2 YYEEEE. The CDR3 has 13 amino acids. This CDR3 reads CAISTGIRNEQFF. Here the CDR3 DNA reads TGTGCCATCAGCACAGGGATCCGCAATGAGCAGTTCTTC.

The chain carries TRBV12-3 or TRBV12-4 and TRBJ2-1, with 10 bases that match TRBD2. The CDR3 contains 18 residues. V was clipped by 1 base and J by 7 bases; unmatched bases: 13. For the CDR3, the DNA is TGTGCCAGCAGTTTAGGTCTAGCGGGAGAAGGTAATTGGAATGAGCAGTTCTTC. Protein product: CASSLGLAGEGNWNEQFF.

This clonotype showed up just a few times. The J gene is TRBJ2-2, the V gene TRBV25-1, with 8 nucleotides matching TRBD2. The CDR3 has 18 amino acids. CDR1 and CDR2 from the germline V gene are MGHDK and SYGVNS. V lost 0 bases to trimming and J lost 4 bases; unmatched junction nucleotides: 10. CDR3: CASSEYGLAGQGTGELFF. The DNA for the CDR3 is TGTGCCAGCAGTGAATATGGTCTAGCGGGCCAAGGCACCGGGGAGCTGTTTTTT.

This clonotype was recorded a few times. The chain recombines TRBV18 with TRBJ2-3, with D possibly matching TRBD1 (6 bases). Trimming removed 3 bases from V and 0 bases from J, with 10 bases in between. This CDR3 has 15 residues. Germline values: CDR1 KGHSH, CDR2 LQKENI. The CDR3 here is CASSPRTASTDTQYF. CDR3 DNA: TGTGCCAGCTCACCTCGGACAGCTAGCACAGATACGCAGTATTTT.

V is TRBV27 and J is TRBJ2-7, with a possible D match to TRBD1 (5 bases). The V gene lost 1 base and the J gene lost 5 bases, with 15 bases spanning the gap. This CDR3 is built from 15 residues. In germline, CDR1 is MNHEY, CDR2 SMNVEV (reference sequence). The CDR3 reads CASSLLVQGMDEQYF. As DNA, the CDR3 is TGTGCCAGCAGTTTATTAGTTCAGGGAATGGACGAGCAGTACTTC.